This TCR beta chain derives from a study of blood T cell repertoires in COVID-19. Clones were sequenced by immunoSEQ multiplex PCR, and TCRdb holds only the in-frame ones, with some missing. The sample carries roughly 59,000 clones, roughly 80% recorded once. CDR3 length: 18 residues. Germline values: CDR1 LGHNA, CDR2 YSLEER. V lost 4 bases to trimming and J lost 11 bases; unmatched junction nucleotides: 18. V gene TRBV4-3 combines with J gene TRBJ2-1, with TRBD2 matching over 12 bases. The receptor comes from a human donor in a cohort sampled during active COVID-19. The material sequenced was peripheral blood. CDR3: CASSLPPLLAGGGFKQFF. CDR3 nucleotide sequence: TGCGCCAGCAGCCTCCCCCCTCTACTAGCGGGGGGTGGATTTAAGCAGTTCTTC.